This T cell receptor (beta chain) was sequenced for a study of T cell repertoires in cytomegalovirus infection. Study in general: Signatures in public TCR beta sequences pointed to both CMV infection and matching HLA type.

As to this clonotype: At one boundary the junction diverges from the germline segment, which might be a read error.

TCRdb reanalysed the reads using MiXCR and keeps one entry per CDR3 protein. Here the sample spans 630,000 or so distinct CDR3 sequences, roughly a quarter being singletons. Germline V gene sequence: CDR1 SEHNR, CDR2 FQNEAQ (reference sequence). The CDR3 runs to 14 residues. Sequenced: CD8+ T cells from PBMCs. This rearrangement joins TRBV7-9 to TRBJ1-1; TRBD1 is a possible D gene (5 bases). This sequence was found in a human donor in good health (CMV status not recorded). Some clones in this sample may be carry-over from other donors' samples. The CDR3 DNA reads TGTGCCAGCAGCTTAGGGGGCATTGGCACTGGAGCTTTCTTT. Translation: CASSLGGIGTGAFF.